The clone carrying this TCR beta chain came up a few times. Its specificity is not known. The record originates from a study of blood T cells in healthy people across ages. Study observations and caveats: Observed TCR beta diversity per million T cells went down as age went up. This fall followed a roughly linear course with age.

PCR was performed a second time for about 7 to 11 cycles using a sample-barcoded 5' primer and a J-beta primer mix. A single record per CDR3 protein comes from TCRdb applying MiXCR to the 5' RACE reads. There are around 1,900,000 distinct CDR3 sequences in the sample; approximately 40% occur only once, and more than 20% lies in the top ten. V was pared by 1 base and J by 6 bases, with 21 bases between. The CDR3 is 17 amino acids. Germline assignment: CDR1 MGHRA and CDR2 YSYEKL. The clonotype originates from a human donor in good health. The source material was blood. This chain links TRBV4-1 with TRBJ1-2; possible D gene TRBD1, 5 bases. The CDR3 loop reads CASSQVDSPRGGNGYTF. The CDR3 DNA reads TGCGCCAGCAGCCAAGTCGACTCCCCACGGGGCGGTAATGGCTACACCTTC.